This passage covers 4 T cell receptor beta chains from one sample sequenced in a study of regulatory T cells in long-lasting Graves disease. Combining iRepertoire HTBI primers with Arm-PCR of CDR3 regions, the authors built TCR beta libraries. TCRdb fed the multiplex PCR reads into MiXCR, producing one record per CDR3 protein. Of more than 350,000 distinct CDR3 sequences listed, roughly 21% are singletons. Time point of the sample: persistent/refractory GD, antithyroid drugs over 5 years with positive TRAb. Making the TCR library involved RNA that had been extracted from PBMCs. This specimen consisted of peripheral blood mononuclear cells (PBMCs), obtained when the disease was refractory, from a patient treated with antithyroid drugs. These receptor sequences come from a female donor with Graves disease.

The table lists this clonotype with many counts. V is TRBV2 and J is TRBJ2-5, with 9 bases matching TRBD2. Losses at the gene ends were 8 bases for V and 5 bases for J; bases not matched to a gene: 3. Per the germline V gene, CDR1 is SNHLY and CDR2 is FYNNEI. CDR3 length: 12 amino acids. CDR3 nucleotide sequence: TGTGCCAGCCTAACTAGCGGGGAGACCCAGTACTTC. Translated: CASLTSGETQYF.

This clonotype has ten or more counts. V is TRBV19 and J is TRBJ2-7; D gene uncertain. Germline V gene lookup returns CDR1 LNHDA and CDR2 SQIVND (reference sequence). V lost 3 bases and J 5 bases, leaving 11 bases between the germline ends. CDR3 length equals 13 residues. CDR3 nucleotide sequence: TGTGCCAGTAGTATTATCCCAGGTCACGAGCAGTACTTC. It codes for CASSIIPGHEQYF.

This clonotype was picked up many times. The V call is TRBV28, the J call TRBJ1-4; D perhaps matches TRBD1 (5 bases). The CDR3 spans 15 residues. Germline V gene data show CDR1 as MDHEN and CDR2 as SYDVKM. Trimming removed 6 bases from V and 7 bases from J, with 18 bases in between. For the CDR3, the DNA is TGTGCCAGCAGAGAGGAACCGGGGGTTAGTGAAAAACTGTTTTTT. Residues: CASREEPGVSEKLFF.

This clonotype came up a few times. This chain links TRBV20-1 with TRBJ2-5, with no clear D. Germline V CDR1 and CDR2: DFQATT, SNEGSKA (reference sequence). V was cut by 5 bases and J by 5 bases, with 12 bases left in between. The CDR3 has 12 amino acids. CDR3 amino acids: CSAPTRLETQYF. As DNA, the CDR3 is TGCAGTGCTCCCACCCGATTGGAGACCCAGTACTTC.